These T cell receptor beta chains were read from a single sample in a study of T cells expressing NK-cell markers. TCRdb processed the 5' RACE reads again and assigns one entry to each CDR3 protein, with no DNA. This table holds under 500,000 distinct CDR3 sequences. Material for sequencing was blood T cells: a sorted CD56 or NKG2C T cell subset, CD4+ or CD8+ T cells, or bulk PBMC T cells (not recorded which). The receptors were sampled from a woman aged 18 to 75 in good health. Each CDR3 is given with its conserved first and last residue.

cdr3_length: 14
v_call: TRBV20-1
j_call: TRBJ2-2
cdr3_aa: CSAIRDRNTGELFF

cdr3_length: 16
v_call: TRBV3-1
j_call: TRBJ1-1
cdr3_aa: CASSQSWTPTNTEAFF

cdr3_length: 15
v_call: TRBV18
j_call: TRBJ2-6
cdr3_aa: CASSPEGNGANVLTF

cdr3_length: 15
v_call: TRBV12-3/TRBV12-4
j_call: TRBJ1-4
cdr3_aa: CASSLRAGGREKLFF

cdr3_length: 14
v_call: TRBV20-1
j_call: TRBJ2-3
cdr3_aa: CSARLAGDRDTQYF

cdr3_length: 15
v_call: TRBV4-1
j_call: TRBJ2-7
cdr3_aa: CASSQGTSGRGEQYF

cdr3_length: 14
v_call: TRBV15
j_call: TRBJ2-5
cdr3_aa: CATSSVDRQETQYF

cdr3_length: 14
v_call: TRBV29-1
j_call: TRBJ2-7
cdr3_aa: CSARTSGSSYEQYF

cdr3_length: 13
v_call: TRBV6-1
j_call: TRBJ1-1
cdr3_aa: CASTSQGGTEAFF

cdr3_length: 14
v_call: TRBV7-9
j_call: TRBJ1-6
cdr3_aa: CASSLYGDNSPLHF

cdr3_length: 12
v_call: TRBV12-3/TRBV12-4
j_call: TRBJ1-2
cdr3_aa: CASSFSELGHTF

cdr3_length: 15
v_call: TRBV5-6
j_call: TRBJ1-6
cdr3_aa: CASRKVDRRGSPLHF

cdr3_length: 14
v_call: TRBV29-1
j_call: TRBJ2-7
cdr3_aa: CSVSGDRASYEQYF

cdr3_length: 16
v_call: TRBV5-1
j_call: TRBJ1-1
cdr3_aa: CASSLGRQGMNTEAFF

cdr3_length: 12
v_call: TRBV6-1
j_call: TRBJ1-2
cdr3_aa: CASSDRQYGYTF

cdr3_length: 13
v_call: TRBV11-2
j_call: TRBJ2-3
cdr3_aa: CASSIGRGDTQYF

cdr3_length: 15
v_call: TRBV7-7
j_call: TRBJ2-3
cdr3_aa: CASSFSGGARDTQYF

cdr3_length: 14
v_call: TRBV21-1
j_call: TRBJ2-4
cdr3_aa: CASSETGGENIQYF

cdr3_length: 15
v_call: TRBV20-1
j_call: TRBJ2-3
cdr3_aa: CSARGRGEVTDTQYF

cdr3_length: 12
v_call: TRBV29-1
j_call: TRBJ2-1
cdr3_aa: CSAPQLDSEQFF

cdr3_length: 13
v_call: TRBV19
j_call: TRBJ1-1
cdr3_aa: CASSISLNTEAFF

cdr3_length: 16
v_call: TRBV20-1
j_call: TRBJ2-1
cdr3_aa: CSARPTLGRWYNEQFF

cdr3_length: 15
v_call: TRBV20-1
j_call: TRBJ2-3
cdr3_aa: CSARLAGGITDTQYF

cdr3_length: 15
v_call: TRBV7-9
j_call: TRBJ2-1
cdr3_aa: CASSLLAGTYNEQFF

cdr3_length: 12
v_call: TRBV10-1
j_call: TRBJ1-1
cdr3_aa: CASSLTDTEAFF

cdr3_length: 13
v_call: TRBV12-3/TRBV12-4
j_call: TRBJ1-1
cdr3_aa: CASSLEQDTEAFF

cdr3_length: 14
v_call: TRBV10-3
j_call: TRBJ2-7
cdr3_aa: CAISESETPYEQYF

cdr3_length: 12
v_call: TRBV29-1
j_call: TRBJ2-3
cdr3_aa: CSVADSWDTQYF

cdr3_length: 13
v_call: TRBV29-1
j_call: TRBJ2-2
cdr3_aa: CSVWTGNTGELFF

cdr3_length: 17
v_call: TRBV4-2
j_call: TRBJ2-2
cdr3_aa: CASSQDGGRGVSGELFF

cdr3_length: 15
v_call: TRBV10-3
j_call: TRBJ2-3
cdr3_aa: CAISESLVSTDTQYF

cdr3_length: 17
v_call: TRBV23-1
j_call: TRBJ1-5
cdr3_aa: CASSQIRWDAVNQPQHF

cdr3_length: 15
v_call: TRBV7-2
j_call: TRBJ2-2
cdr3_aa: CASSPSTGSPGELFF

cdr3_length: 17
v_call: TRBV12-3/TRBV12-4
j_call: TRBJ2-2
cdr3_aa: CASPGLAGAYPTGELFF

cdr3_length: 14
v_call: TRBV12-3/TRBV12-4
j_call: TRBJ2-3
cdr3_aa: CASSLRDSTDTQYF

cdr3_length: 16
v_call: TRBV14
j_call: TRBJ1-3
cdr3_aa: CASSLAGTGGGNTIYF

cdr3_length: 15
v_call: TRBV25-1
j_call: TRBJ1-1
cdr3_aa: CASRGGTGVYTEAFF

cdr3_length: 16
v_call: TRBV20-1
j_call: TRBJ2-2
cdr3_aa: CSARDRLAGGAGELFF

cdr3_length: 17
v_call: TRBV4-3
j_call: TRBJ2-3
cdr3_aa: CASSQGLTESSTDTQYF

cdr3_length: 18
v_call: TRBV4-3
j_call: TRBJ1-1
cdr3_aa: CASSQDLGTALFDTEAFF

cdr3_length: 15
v_call: TRBV4-3
j_call: TRBJ2-1
cdr3_aa: CASSIRLADHNEQFF